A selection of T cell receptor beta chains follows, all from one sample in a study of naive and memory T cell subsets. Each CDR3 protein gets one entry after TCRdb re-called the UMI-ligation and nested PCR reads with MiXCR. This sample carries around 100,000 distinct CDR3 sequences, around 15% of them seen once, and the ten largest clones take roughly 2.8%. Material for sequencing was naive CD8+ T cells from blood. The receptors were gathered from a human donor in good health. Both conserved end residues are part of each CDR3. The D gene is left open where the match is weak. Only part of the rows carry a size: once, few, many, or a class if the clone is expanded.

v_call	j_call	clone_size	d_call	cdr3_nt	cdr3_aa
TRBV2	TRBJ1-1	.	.	TGTGCCAGAACGGCGGCGGCGGCTTTCTTT	CARTAAAAFF
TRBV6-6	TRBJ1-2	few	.	TGTGCCAGCAGCGAAGATAGAACTAACTATGGCTACACCTTC	CASSEDRTNYGYTF
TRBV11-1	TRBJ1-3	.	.	TGTGCCAGCTACCTCCCAACCGGGGCCGGAGACACCATATATTTT	CASYLPTGAGDTIYF
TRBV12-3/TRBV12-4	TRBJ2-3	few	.	TGTGCCAGCAGTCCGGGAGAGAGTGGAACAGATACGCAGTATTTT	CASSPGESGTDTQYF
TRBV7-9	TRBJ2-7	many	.	TGTGCCAGCAGCGCCGGGACGTCACCCTACGAGCAGTACTTC	CASSAGTSPYEQYF
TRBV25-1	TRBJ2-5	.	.	TGTGCCAGCAGTGAATATATTCGGGGGGCTGACGAGACCCAGTACTTC	CASSEYIRGADETQYF
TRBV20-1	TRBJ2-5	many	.	TGCAGTGCTCGGGAAATGGGGATGGAGACCCAGTACTTC	CSAREMGMETQYF
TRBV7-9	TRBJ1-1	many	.	TGTGCCAGCAGCCGAGAACATGGCATTCCGAACACTGAAGCTTTCTTT	CASSREHGIPNTEAFF
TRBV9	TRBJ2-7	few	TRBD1	TGTGCCAGCAGCCGGGGACAGAACTACGAGCAGTACTTC	CASSRGQNYEQYF
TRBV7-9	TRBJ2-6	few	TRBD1	TGTGCCAGCAGCCGGACAGGCGATTCTGGGGCCAACGTCCTGACTTTC	CASSRTGDSGANVLTF
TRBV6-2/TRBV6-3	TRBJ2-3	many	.	TGTGCCAGCAGACGGGGAGATACGCAGTATTTT	CASRRGDTQYF
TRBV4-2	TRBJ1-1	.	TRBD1	TGTGCCAGCAGCATCACAGGGGCCACTGAAGCTTTCTTT	CASSITGATEAFF
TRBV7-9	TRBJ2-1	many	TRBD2	TGTGCCAGCAGCCCACGGGCTGGGACTATATACAATGAGCAGTTCTTC	CASSPRAGTIYNEQFF
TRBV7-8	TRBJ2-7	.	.	TGTGCCAGCAGCTTAGTTCCCCCTGGGAGTGGACTATACGAGCAGTACTTC	CASSLVPPGSGLYEQYF
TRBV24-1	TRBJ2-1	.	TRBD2	TGTGCCACCAGTGACCTACTAGCGGGAGAGGTCAATGAGCAGTTCTTC	CATSDLLAGEVNEQFF
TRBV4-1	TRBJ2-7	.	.	TGCGCCAGCAGCCAAAGCGCGCCCGGGACACGAGCCTACGAGCAGTACTTC	CASSQSAPGTRAYEQYF
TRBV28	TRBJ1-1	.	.	TGTGCCAGCAGTCCTGAAAGCCCCAGGGCTGAAGCTTTCTTT	CASSPESPRAEAFF
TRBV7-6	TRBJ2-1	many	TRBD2	TGTGCCAGCAGCTTAGGACTAGCGGGGTACAATGAGCAGTTCTTC	CASSLGLAGYNEQFF
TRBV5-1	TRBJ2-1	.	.	TGCGCCAGCACCCACAGGGACCTTGAGGACAATGAGCAGTTCTTC	CASTHRDLEDNEQFF
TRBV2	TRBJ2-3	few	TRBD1	TGTGCCAGCATAACAAGCGGGACAGGGGGCCCCCCAGATACGCAGTATTTT	CASITSGTGGPPDTQYF
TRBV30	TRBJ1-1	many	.	TGTGCCTTCTATACCGGGCCAGAAGCTTTCTTT	CAFYTGPEAFF
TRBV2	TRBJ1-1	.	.	TGTGCCAGCAGTTGGGGTCGGACTGAAGCTTTCTTT	CASSWGRTEAFF
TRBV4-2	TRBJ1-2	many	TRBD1	TGTGCCAGCAGCCAAGAAGACGGGACAGGGGAGGGCTACACCTTC	CASSQEDGTGEGYTF
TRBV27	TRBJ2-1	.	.	TGTGCCAGCAGTTCGTTTGCTGGAGGCGAGCAGTTCTTC	CASSSFAGGEQFF
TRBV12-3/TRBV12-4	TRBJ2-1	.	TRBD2	TGTGCCAGCAGTCTAGCGGGAGGGACGAACAATGAGCAGTTCTTC	CASSLAGGTNNEQFF
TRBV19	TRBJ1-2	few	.	TGTGCCAGTACCGATCTGGGTGGCTACACCTTC	CASTDLGGYTF
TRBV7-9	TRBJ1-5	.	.	TGTGCCAGCAGCCCATCCGGGCGGAAGAATAGCAATCAGCCCCAGCATTTT	CASSPSGRKNSNQPQHF
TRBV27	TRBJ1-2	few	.	TGTGCCAGCAGTTCTCACAGGGTTGACAACTATGGCTACACCTTC	CASSSHRVDNYGYTF
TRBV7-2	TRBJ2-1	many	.	TGTGCCAGCAGCTTATTGTCCAATGAGCAGTTCTTC	CASSLLSNEQFF
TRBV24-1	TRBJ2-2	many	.	TGTGCCACCAGTGTCGACACGAACACCGGGGAGCTGTTTTTT	CATSVDTNTGELFF